A single T cell receptor beta chain is shown here with its context. Its antigen remains unidentified. The PCR had 60 Vbeta and 13 Jbeta primers. Here immunoSEQ multiplex PCR was the method, and the copy in TCRdb shows in-frame clones only, minus some. The sample has under 150,000 clones; around 76% are singletons. The length of the CDR3 is 16 residues. The germline V gene has CDR1 WSHSY and CDR2 SAAADI. V lost 3 bases to trimming and J lost 0 bases; unmatched junction nucleotides: 4. The data were obtained in a study of cytomegalovirus exposure and HLA in healthy donors. Findings and caveats of the study: Previous analysis showed most TCR beta V segments were productive about 90% or about 30% of the time.

The chain uses TRBV10-2 and TRBJ1-3, with 8 bases fitting TRBD1. Material: PBMCs. This clonotype was sampled from a woman between 50 and 59 years old in good health and CMV-seronegative. The CDR3 loop is CASSDPGGSSGNTIYF. Here the CDR3 DNA reads TGCGCCAGCAGTGATCCAGGGGGCAGCTCTGGAAACACCATATATTTT.